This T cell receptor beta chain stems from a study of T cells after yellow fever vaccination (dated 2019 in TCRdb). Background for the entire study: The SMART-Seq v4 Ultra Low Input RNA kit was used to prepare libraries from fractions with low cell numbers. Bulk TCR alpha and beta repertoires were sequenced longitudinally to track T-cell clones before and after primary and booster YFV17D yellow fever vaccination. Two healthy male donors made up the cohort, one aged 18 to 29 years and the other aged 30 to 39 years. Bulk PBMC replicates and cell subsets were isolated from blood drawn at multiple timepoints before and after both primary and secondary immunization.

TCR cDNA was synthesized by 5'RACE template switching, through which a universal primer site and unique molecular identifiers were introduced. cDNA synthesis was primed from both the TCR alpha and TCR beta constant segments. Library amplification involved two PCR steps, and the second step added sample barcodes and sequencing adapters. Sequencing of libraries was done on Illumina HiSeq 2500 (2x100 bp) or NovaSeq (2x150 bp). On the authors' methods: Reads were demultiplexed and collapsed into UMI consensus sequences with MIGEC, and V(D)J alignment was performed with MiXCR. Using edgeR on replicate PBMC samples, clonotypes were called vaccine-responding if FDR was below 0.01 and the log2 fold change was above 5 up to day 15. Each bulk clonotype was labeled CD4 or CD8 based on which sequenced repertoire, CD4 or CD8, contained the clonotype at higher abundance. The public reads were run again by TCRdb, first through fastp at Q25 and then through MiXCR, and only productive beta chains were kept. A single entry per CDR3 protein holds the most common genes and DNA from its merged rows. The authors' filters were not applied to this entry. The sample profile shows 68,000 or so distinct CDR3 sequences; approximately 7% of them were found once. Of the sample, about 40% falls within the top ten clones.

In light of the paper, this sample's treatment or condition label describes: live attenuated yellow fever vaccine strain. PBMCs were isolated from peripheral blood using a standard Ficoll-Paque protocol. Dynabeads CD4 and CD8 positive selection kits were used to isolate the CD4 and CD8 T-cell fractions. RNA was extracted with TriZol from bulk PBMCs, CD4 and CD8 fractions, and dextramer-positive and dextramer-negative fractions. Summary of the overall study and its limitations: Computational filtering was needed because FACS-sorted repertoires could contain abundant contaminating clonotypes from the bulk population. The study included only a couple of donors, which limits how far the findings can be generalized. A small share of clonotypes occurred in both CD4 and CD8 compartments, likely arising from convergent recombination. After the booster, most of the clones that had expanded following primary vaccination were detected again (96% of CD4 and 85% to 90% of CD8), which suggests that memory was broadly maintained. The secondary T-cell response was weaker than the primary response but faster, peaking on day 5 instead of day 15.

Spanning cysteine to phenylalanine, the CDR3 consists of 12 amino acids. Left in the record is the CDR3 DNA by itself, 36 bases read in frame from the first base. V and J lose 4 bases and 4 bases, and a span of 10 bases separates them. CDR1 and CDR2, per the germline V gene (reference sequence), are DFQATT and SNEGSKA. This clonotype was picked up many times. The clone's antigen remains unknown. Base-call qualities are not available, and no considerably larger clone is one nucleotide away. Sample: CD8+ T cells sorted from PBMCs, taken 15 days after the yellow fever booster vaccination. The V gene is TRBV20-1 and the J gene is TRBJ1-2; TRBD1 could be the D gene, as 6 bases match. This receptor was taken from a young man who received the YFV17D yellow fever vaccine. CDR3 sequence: CSATGQPYGYTF. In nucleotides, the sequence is TGCAGTGCTACGGGACAACCCTATGGCTACACCTTC.